The rows below give T cell receptor beta chains drawn from one sample of a study of blood T cell repertoires in COVID-19. Generated by immunoSEQ multiplex PCR, the TCRdb table keeps only in-frame clones and is missing some. The sample has 130,000 to 150,000 clones, almost 90% seen once. The sequenced material came from peripheral blood. All receptors come from a man aged 50 to 59 with active or convalescent COVID-19. Each CDR3 is given with its conserved first and last residue. The D gene is left open where the match is weak. Clone size is shown for a subset of rows, as once, few, many or a class of expanded clone.

clone size | D gene | J gene | V gene | CDR3 DNA | CDR3 protein
. | . | TRBJ2-1 | TRBV27 | TGTGCCAGCAGTTTATTTTTCGCCAGGGATATGCAGTTCTTC | CASSLFFARDMQFF
. | TRBD1 | TRBJ1-2 | TRBV13 | TGTGCCACCTCGACAGGGCTGAACTATGGCTACACCTTC | CATSTGLNYGYTF
. | . | TRBJ2-2 | TRBV19 | TGTGCCAGTAGTATAGATAGGGGGGGCGTCGGGGAGCTGTTTTTT | CASSIDRGGVGELFF
. | TRBD1 | TRBJ1-4 | TRBV10-3 | TGTGCCATCAGTGAGACGCAGGGGGTTCGACTAGGGCTGTTTTTT | CAISETQGVRLGLFF
once | . | TRBJ2-2 | TRBV21-1 | TGTGCCAGCAGCACCTTGACCGGGGAGCTGTTTTTT | CASSTLTGELFF
. | TRBD1 | TRBJ1-6 | TRBV6-5 | TGTGCCAGCAGTCCTCGACAGGGAACTAATTCACCCCTCCACTTT | CASSPRQGTNSPLHF
. | . | TRBJ2-1 | TRBV7-9 | TGTGCCAGCAGCCCGCCCGGACTGCTACGGAATGAGCAGTTCTTC | CASSPPGLLRNEQFF
. | . | TRBJ2-2 | TRBV5-3 | TGTGCCAGAAGCGGGCGGGACAGGAACACCGGGGAGCTGTTTTTT | CARSGRDRNTGELFF
. | . | TRBJ2-1 | TRBV11-2 | TGTGCCAGCAGCTTAAGCCAGGGCGGTCGGGATGAGCAGTTCTTC | CASSLSQGGRDEQFF
once | . | TRBJ1-5 | TRBV7-9 | TGTGCCAGCAGCTTAGCAGGGAGCAGCAATCAGCCCCAGCATTTT | CASSLAGSSNQPQHF
. | TRBD1 | TRBJ1-1 | TRBV7-9 | TGTGCCAGCAGCTTAGGGGACAGGGTGTACACTGAAGCTTTCTTT | CASSLGDRVYTEAFF
once | TRBD2 | TRBJ2-7 | TRBV29-1 | TGCAGCGTGGCGGGAGCCTACGAGCAGTACTTC | CSVAGAYEQYF
few | . | TRBJ1-3 | TRBV27 | TGTGCCAGCAGTTTAGGAGGGACGTCTGGAAACACCATATATTTT | CASSLGGTSGNTIYF
once | . | TRBJ2-7 | TRBV11-3 | TGTGCCAGCAGCTTAGGGCCTTCGAATGAGCAGTACTTC | CASSLGPSNEQYF
. | TRBD1 | TRBJ2-7 | TRBV6-2/TRBV6-3 | TGTGCCAGCAGTTACTCTTCCGGGACAGGGGCCTACGAGCAGTACTTC | CASSYSSGTGAYEQYF
. | . | TRBJ1-5 | TRBV6-5 | TGTGCCAGCAGTTACGGGGCCCATCAGCCCCAGCATTTT | CASSYGAHQPQHF
. | . | TRBJ2-3 | TRBV7-8 | TGTGCCAGCAGCCGTCGTGAACGGAGCACAGATACGCAGTATTTT | CASSRRERSTDTQYF
. | TRBD1 | TRBJ2-6 | TRBV7-3 | TGTGCCAGCAGTCGACAGGGGTTCCTCGGGGCCAACGTCCTGACTTTC | CASSRQGFLGANVLTF
once | . | TRBJ2-2 | TRBV25-1 | TGTGCCAGCAGTGATCGTCCCCGCCGGGGCACCGGGGAGCTGTTTTTT | CASSDRPRRGTGELFF
. | . | TRBJ2-1 | TRBV29-1 | TGCAGCGTGACAGGGGAGGCTAGCGGACCACGGGAGCAGTTCTTC | CSVTGEASGPREQFF
once | TRBD1 | TRBJ1-1 | TRBV10-3 | TGTGCCATCAGGGGGACAGGGAACACTGAAGCTTTCTTT | CAIRGTGNTEAFF
. | TRBD1 | TRBJ1-3 | TRBV7-3 | TGTGCCAGCAGCCAAGAGACAGGGCCGGACACCATATATTTT | CASSQETGPDTIYF
many | TRBD1 | TRBJ2-2 | TRBV28 | TGTGCCAGCAGTTTACGAGGGGGCGATTTTGTCGGGGAGCTGTTTTTT | CASSLRGGDFVGELFF
. | . | TRBJ1-2 | TRBV12-3/TRBV12-4 | TGTGCCAGCGGGCAGGGATTTAGTGGCTACACCTTC | CASGQGFSGYTF
. | TRBD1 | TRBJ1-5 | TRBV2 | TGTGCCAGCAGTGAAGGACAGGGGTATCAGCCCCAGCATTTT | CASSEGQGYQPQHF
. | TRBD1 | TRBJ1-5 | TRBV7-3 | TGTGCCAGCAGACAGGGGGCGAGCAATCAGCCCCAGCATTTT | CASRQGASNQPQHF
. | . | TRBJ2-5 | TRBV6-6 | TGTGCCAGCAGTGCCCGGGAGAGCGGGACCCAGTACTTC | CASSARESGTQYF
. | . | TRBJ2-6 | TRBV15 | TGTGCCACCAGCACCCGGTCTGGGGCCAACGTCCTGACTTTC | CATSTRSGANVLTF
. | . | TRBJ1-1 | TRBV28 | TGTGCCAGCAGTCGGTTGAACACTGAAGCTTTCTTT | CASSRLNTEAFF
few | TRBD1 | TRBJ1-1 | TRBV9 | TGTGCCAGCAGCGTAGGATCCCCCGGGACAGGGGTCACTGAAGCTTTCTTT | CASSVGSPGTGVTEAFF
. | TRBD1 | TRBJ1-1 | TRBV15 | TGTGCCACCAGCACAAGAACAGGGGGCACTGAAGCTTTCTTT | CATSTRTGGTEAFF
. | . | TRBJ2-7 | TRBV12-5 | TGTGCTAGTGGTTTGGAACAGGTCTACGAGCAGTACTTC | CASGLEQVYEQYF
. | . | TRBJ1-1 | TRBV28 | TGTGCCAGCAGTTCCCCTTCTTATCGAGCCACTGAAGCTTTCTTT | CASSSPSYRATEAFF
. | TRBD1 | TRBJ2-5 | TRBV5-8 | TGTGCCAGCTCGCTTGGGGACAGGGCTACCCAAGAGACCCAGTACTTC | CASSLGDRATQETQYF
. | . | TRBJ2-1 | TRBV24-1 | TGTGCCACCAGTGATACGGGCAGGGGCGAATACAATGAGCAGTTCTTC | CATSDTGRGEYNEQFF
. | . | TRBJ2-7 | TRBV7-9 | TGTGCCAGCAGCTTTACGGACAGTTTCTACGAGCAGTACTTC | CASSFTDSFYEQYF
. | . | TRBJ2-5 | TRBV24-1 | TGTGCCACCAGTGAGGGGGGATTTCGCCAAGAGACCCAGTACTTC | CATSEGGFRQETQYF
. | . | TRBJ1-5 | TRBV6-1 | TGTGCCAGCAGTGAGCAGGGCAGCAATCAGCCCCAGCATTTT | CASSEQGSNQPQHF
once | . | TRBJ1-5 | TRBV19 | TGTGCCAGTAGTCCGACGGGGGGCCAAAGGAGTCAGCCCCAGCATTTT | CASSPTGGQRSQPQHF
. | TRBD2 | TRBJ2-7 | TRBV9 | TGTGCCAGCAGCCGCGGGGGGGGCAAAGAGCAGTACTTC | CASSRGGGKEQYF
. | . | TRBJ1-5 | TRBV6-5 | TGTGCCAGCACACCGGGTCTTCAGCCCCAGCATTTT | CASTPGLQPQHF
. | TRBD2 | TRBJ2-1 | TRBV9 | TGTGCCAGCAGCGTAGGGGCGGCTAGCGGGAGGACTGAGCAGTTCTTC | CASSVGAASGRTEQFF
. | . | TRBJ2-5 | TRBV5-4 | TGTGCCAGCAGCCTGGGGGCAGGGGCACAAGAGACCCAGTACTTC | CASSLGAGAQETQYF
few | . | TRBJ1-2 | TRBV12-3/TRBV12-4 | TGTGCCAGCAGTTTTCTCCGGGGATATGGCTACACCTTC | CASSFLRGYGYTF
. | . | TRBJ1-1 | TRBV28 | TGTGCCAGCAGTACCCCCATAGCAGGAGGGACTGAAGCTTTCTTT | CASSTPIAGGTEAFF
. | TRBD1 | TRBJ1-2 | TRBV19 | TGTGCCATCAACACGGGACAGAGCAACTATGGCTACACCTTC | CAINTGQSNYGYTF
. | . | TRBJ2-7 | TRBV28 | TGTGCCAGCAGTTTAACTCCTATTCAGGACGAGCAGTACTTC | CASSLTPIQDEQYF
. | TRBD2 | TRBJ2-6 | TRBV19 | TGTGCCAGTAGTATCTCGCGGGAGTATAGTGGGGCCAACGTCCTGACTTTC | CASSISREYSGANVLTF
. | TRBD1 | TRBJ1-6 | TRBV7-2 | TGTGCCAGCAGCCCTGGGACAGGGGGACGTGGTCCCCTCCACTTT | CASSPGTGGRGPLHF
. | . | TRBJ1-3 | TRBV9 | TGTGCCAGCAGCGTAGGAGTATCTGGAAACACCATATATTTT | CASSVGVSGNTIYF
. | TRBD2 | TRBJ2-3 | TRBV6-5 | TGTGCCAGCAGTCCTAGCGGGAGATCAGATACGCAGTATTTT | CASSPSGRSDTQYF
. | . | TRBJ1-5 | TRBV28 | TGTGCCAGCAGTTTATACGGAAGGGGATTGAGCAATCAGCCCCAGCATTTT | CASSLYGRGLSNQPQHF
. | . | TRBJ2-7 | TRBV6-5 | TGTGCCAGCAGGGTCCCCACGGGCGAGCAGTACTTC | CASRVPTGEQYF
. | TRBD1 | TRBJ2-7 | TRBV7-9 | TGTGCCAGCAGCTTATCCGGGACAGGGGAATCCTACGAGCAGTACTTC | CASSLSGTGESYEQYF
. | . | TRBJ1-1 | TRBV28 | TGTGCCAGCAACGCATTCGGACAGTATGAAGCTTTCTTT | CASNAFGQYEAFF